This T cell receptor (beta chain) was sequenced for a study of control samples from healthy donors and cancer patients. Looked up from germline, CDR1 is MDHEN and CDR2 is SYDVKM. The CDR3 length is 13 residues. V was trimmed by 11 bases and J by 1 base, leaving 12 bases between them. Only in-frame clones appear in the TCRdb table, and some are missing; sequencing was by immunoSEQ multiplex PCR. The top ten hold roughly 10% of the sample, which has under 50,000 clones, around 87% seen once. The J gene is TRBJ1-5, the V gene TRBV28; D is unclear. Sequenced material: PBMCs. This TCR came from a woman aged 60-75 years with lung cancer. CDR3 nucleotides: TGTGCCGGCCGTGGGCAAAGCAATCAGCCCCAGCATTTT. Translating gives CAGRGQSNQPQHF.